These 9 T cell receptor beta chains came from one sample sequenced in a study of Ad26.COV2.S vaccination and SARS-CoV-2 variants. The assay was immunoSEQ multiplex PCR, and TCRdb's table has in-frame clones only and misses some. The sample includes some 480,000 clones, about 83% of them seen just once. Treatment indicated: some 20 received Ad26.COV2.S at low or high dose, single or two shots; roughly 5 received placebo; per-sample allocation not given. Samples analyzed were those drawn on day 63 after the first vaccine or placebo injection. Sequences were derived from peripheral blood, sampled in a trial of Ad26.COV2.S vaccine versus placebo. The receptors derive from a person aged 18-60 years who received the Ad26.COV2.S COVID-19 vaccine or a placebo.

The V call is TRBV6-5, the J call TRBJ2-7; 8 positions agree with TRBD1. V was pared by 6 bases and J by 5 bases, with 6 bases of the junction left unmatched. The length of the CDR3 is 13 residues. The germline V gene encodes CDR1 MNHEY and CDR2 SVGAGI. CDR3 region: CASSEDRDNEQYF. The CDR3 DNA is TGTGCCAGCAGCGAGGACAGGGATAACGAGCAGTACTTC.

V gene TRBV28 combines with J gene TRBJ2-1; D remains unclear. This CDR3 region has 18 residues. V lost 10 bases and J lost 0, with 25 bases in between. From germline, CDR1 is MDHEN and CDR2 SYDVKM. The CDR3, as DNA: TGTGCCATTGGCCCCTTGGGCGGACCAAAAAGCTCCTACAATGAGCAGTTCTTC. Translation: CAIGPLGGPKSSYNEQFF.

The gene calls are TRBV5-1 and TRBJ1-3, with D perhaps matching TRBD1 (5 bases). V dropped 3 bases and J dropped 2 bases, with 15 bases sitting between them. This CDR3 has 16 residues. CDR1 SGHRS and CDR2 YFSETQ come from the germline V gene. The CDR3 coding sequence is TGCGCCAGCAGCTCCGGCCCCGGCAGGGCTGGAAACACCATATATTTT. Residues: CASSSGPGRAGNTIYF.

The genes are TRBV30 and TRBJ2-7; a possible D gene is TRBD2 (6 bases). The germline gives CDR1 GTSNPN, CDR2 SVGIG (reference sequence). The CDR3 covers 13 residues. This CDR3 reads CAGRLANSYEQYF. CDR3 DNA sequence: TGTGCGGGGAGGCTAGCGAATTCCTACGAGCAGTACTTC.

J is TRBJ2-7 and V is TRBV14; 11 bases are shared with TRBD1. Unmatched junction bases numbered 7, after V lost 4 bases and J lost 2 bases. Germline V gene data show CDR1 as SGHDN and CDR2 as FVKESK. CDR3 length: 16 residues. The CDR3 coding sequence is TGTGCCAGCAGCCCCATAGGACAGGGGGCTACCTACGAGCAGTACTTC. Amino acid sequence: CASSPIGQGATYEQYF.

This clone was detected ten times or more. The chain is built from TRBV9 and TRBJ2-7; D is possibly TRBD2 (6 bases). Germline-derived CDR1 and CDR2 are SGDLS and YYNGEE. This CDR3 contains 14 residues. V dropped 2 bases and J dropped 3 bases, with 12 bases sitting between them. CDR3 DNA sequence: TGTGCCAGCAGCGTTGGGAGTAGCGGCTACGAGCAGTACTTC. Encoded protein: CASSVGSSGYEQYF.

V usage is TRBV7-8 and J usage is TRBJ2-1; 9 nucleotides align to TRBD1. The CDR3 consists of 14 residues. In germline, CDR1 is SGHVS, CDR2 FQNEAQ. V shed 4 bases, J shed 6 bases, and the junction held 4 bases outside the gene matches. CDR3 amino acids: CASSSRDRVNEQFF. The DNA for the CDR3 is TGTGCCAGCAGCTCCCGGGACAGGGTCAATGAGCAGTTCTTC.

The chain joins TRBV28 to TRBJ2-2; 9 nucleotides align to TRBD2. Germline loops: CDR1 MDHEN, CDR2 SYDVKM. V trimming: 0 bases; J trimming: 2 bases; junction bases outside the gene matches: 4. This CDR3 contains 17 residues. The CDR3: CASSLWASGDNTGELFF. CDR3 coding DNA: TGTGCCAGCAGTTTATGGGCTAGCGGGGACAACACCGGGGAGCTGTTTTTT.

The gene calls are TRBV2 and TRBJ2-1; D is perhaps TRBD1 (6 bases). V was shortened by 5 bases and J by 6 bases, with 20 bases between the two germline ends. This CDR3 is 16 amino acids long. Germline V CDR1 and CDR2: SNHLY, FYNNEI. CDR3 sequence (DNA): TGTGCCAGCAGTCTCCAAACTAACAGGGCTGTCAATGAGCAGTTCTTC. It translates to CASSLQTNRAVNEQFF.